What follows are 30 T cell receptor beta chains derived from one specimen sequenced in a study of shared clonotypes between healthy human individuals. Naive CD8 isolation took CD45RO-negative cells positively selected for CCR7 and excluded terminally differentiated effector memory CD45RA+ cells. Sequencing used immunoSEQ multiplex PCR; TCRdb keeps in-frame clones, though not all of them. The data contain about 2.2 million clones, roughly 95% of them singletons. The source material was naive CD8+ T cells from PBMCs. The receptors shown here come from a man between 18 and 35 years old in good health. Some clones in this sample may be carry-over from other donors' samples.

This chain uses TRBV27 with TRBJ2-7, with TRBD2 matching 9 bases. This CDR3 has 16 residues. The germline CDR1 and CDR2 sequences are MNHEY and SMNVEV (reference sequence). The J segment lost 5 bases and the V segment lost 2 bases, leaving 10 bases of the junction unmatched. In DNA form, the CDR3 reads TGTGCCAGCAGTTTAAGTAGCGGGAGTAGGAAAAACGAGCAGTACTTC. As protein: CASSLSSGSRKNEQYF.

The chain recombines TRBV11-2 with TRBJ2-5, with D possibly called TRBD1 or TRBD2 (5 bases each). The V and J ends lost 1 base and 5 bases respectively, with 11 bases between them. The CDR3 has 14 amino acids. Per the germline V gene, CDR1 is SGHAT and CDR2 is FQNNGV. The CDR3, as DNA: TGTGCCAGCAGCTTAGGGGGGTTCGGGGAGACCCAGTACTTC. This encodes CASSLGGFGETQYF.

The rearrangement joins TRBV27 to TRBJ2-7, with D uncertain. Trimming pared 5 bases from V and 2 bases from J, leaving 16 bases between. Germline loops: CDR1 MNHEY, CDR2 SMNVEV (reference sequence). The CDR3 contains 15 residues. The CDR3 sequence: CASSPTRIMAYEQYF. Here the CDR3 DNA reads TGTGCCAGCAGTCCCACCAGGATAATGGCCTACGAGCAGTACTTC.

CDR3 coding DNA: TGTGCCAGCAGCTTCTTCGGGGGGAACTATGGCTACACCTTC. Encoded protein: CASSFFGGNYGYTF. The V gene is TRBV5-4, the J gene TRBJ1-2; D is perhaps TRBD1 (5 bases). This CDR3 comprises 14 residues. In germline, CDR1 is SGHNT, CDR2 YYREEE (reference sequence). The V gene lost 2 bases and the J gene lost 2 bases, with 10 bases spanning the gap.

Regarding this clone: Other DNA variants within this sample encode the same CDR3. J is TRBJ2-1 and V is TRBV9, with 12 bases identical to TRBD2. Looked up from germline, CDR1 is SGDLS and CDR2 is YYNGEE. The ends lost 0 bases at V and 7 bases at J; junction bases unmatched: 5. The CDR3 extends over 16 amino acids. For the CDR3, the DNA is TGTGCCAGCAGCGTAGGAGGAGGACTAGCGGGAAATGAGCAGTTCTTC. This sequence encodes CASSVGGGLAGNEQFF.

This clone has just a few counts. The chain employs TRBV6-5 and TRBJ2-1; D uncertain. V was clipped by 4 bases and J by 0 bases, with 7 bases between them. The germline gives CDR1 MNHEY, CDR2 SVGAGI. The length of the CDR3 is 14 residues. CDR3 DNA sequence: TGTGCCAGCAGTTCCTTAAGCTCCTACAATGAGCAGTTCTTC. Protein product: CASSSLSSYNEQFF.

Remarks on this clone: In the same sample, other DNA sequences code for this CDR3. V usage is TRBV5-1 and J usage is TRBJ2-7, with unresolved D. This CDR3 has 12 residues. V was cut by 4 bases and J by 2 bases, with 7 bases left in between. Germline V gene sequence: CDR1 SGHRS, CDR2 YFSETQ. The chain's CDR3 is CASSPGTYEQYF. CDR3 DNA sequence: TGCGCCAGCAGCCCTGGGACCTACGAGCAGTACTTC.

The chain is built from TRBV9 and TRBJ1-5; D might be TRBD1 (6 bases). The CDR3 totals 15 residues. Between the trimmed V and J ends, which lost 4 bases and 7 bases, there was a span of 18 bases. The germline V gene has CDR1 SGDLS and CDR2 YYNGEE. CDR3 protein: CASSKSGGGGQPQHF. The DNA for the CDR3 is TGTGCCAGCAGCAAGAGCGGGGGGGGCGGACAGCCCCAGCATTTT.

The V and J genes are TRBV7-9 and TRBJ2-2, with D possibly matching TRBD1 (6 bases). The V and J ends lost 2 bases and 6 bases respectively, with 13 bases between them. This CDR3 spans 15 amino acids. Germline V gene lookup returns CDR1 SEHNR and CDR2 FQNEAQ (reference sequence). The DNA of the CDR3 is TGTGCCAGCAGCTTATGGGCAGGGGCTTCCGGGGAGCTGTTTTTT. Protein: CASSLWAGASGELFF.

The chain couples TRBV14 to TRBJ2-5; D might be TRBD2 (5 bases). The CDR3 loop spans 14 amino acids. Germline V gene sequence: CDR1 SGHDN, CDR2 FVKESK. The V and J ends lost 1 base and 5 bases respectively, with 11 bases between them. For the CDR3, the DNA is TGTGCCAGCAGCCAAGTATATAGGGAGGAGACCCAGTACTTC. Its protein is CASSQVYREETQYF. The variable domain in full, completed from reference TRBV14 and TRBJ2-5, reads EAGVTQFPSHSVIEKGQTVTLRCDPISGHDNLYWYRRVMGKEIKFLLHFVKESKQDESGMPNNRFLAERTGGTYSTLKVQPAELEDSGVYFCASSQVYREETQYFGPGTRLLVL.

The V and J genes are TRBV29-1 and TRBJ2-7, with a possible D match to TRBD1 (5 bases). Germline CDR1 reads SQVTM; CDR2 reads ANQGSEA. The germline V and J ends were trimmed by 7 bases and 2 bases, with 12 bases remaining between them. The CDR3 sequence is 12 residues long. This chain's CDR3 is CSARKGPYEQYF. CDR3 DNA: TGCAGCGCCCGTAAGGGGCCCTACGAGCAGTACTTC.

This clone has a handful of counts. Other DNA sequences in this specimen translate into the identical CDR3. V is TRBV29-1 and J is TRBJ2-7, with D possibly TRBD1 on 6 matching bases. This CDR3 spans 11 amino acids. Germline CDR1 SQVTM, CDR2 ANQGSEA. V lost 5 bases to trimming and J lost 3 bases, with 8 bases between them. The CDR3, as DNA: TGCAGCGTTTTACAGGGCTACGAGCAGTACTTC. This sequence encodes CSVLQGYEQYF.

As concerns this clone: The identical CDR3 is also encoded by other nucleotide sequences in the sample. This chain joins TRBV28 and TRBJ1-1, with D uncertain. Per the germline V gene, CDR1 is MDHEN and CDR2 is SYDVKM. This CDR3 region has 14 residues. V lost 5 bases and J lost 1, with 11 bases in between. The CDR3 protein is CASSLLGSNTEAFF. DNA for the CDR3: TGTGCCAGCAGTCTGTTGGGGTCGAACACTGAAGCTTTCTTT.

The CDR3 reads CAWSPPPVKADTQYF. CDR3 sequence (DNA): TGTGCCTGGAGTCCGCCCCCGGTCAAGGCAGATACGCAGTATTTT. The J gene is TRBJ2-3, the V gene TRBV30; D is ambiguous. Germline loops: CDR1 GTSNPN, CDR2 SVGIG (reference sequence). Trimming pared 2 bases from V and 4 bases from J, leaving 16 bases between. The CDR3 totals 15 residues.

As to this clone: Sequence at one end of the junction differs from germline and may be a read error. This chain uses TRBV6-1 with TRBJ2-2; the D is unclear. The CDR3 is made up of 12 amino acids. Germline V gives CDR1 MNHNS, CDR2 SASEGT. CDR3 sequence (DNA): TGCGGCACCTTAGGGAACACCGGGGAGCTGTTTTTT. This encodes CGTLGNTGELFF.

The genes are TRBV12-5 and TRBJ2-5, with D possibly called TRBD1 or TRBD2 (5 bases each). The CDR3 spans 15 residues. Trimming shortened V by 2 bases and J by 5 bases, and 15 bases separated the two germline ends. Germline-derived CDR1 and CDR2 are LGHNT and FRNRAP. CDR3 DNA: TGTGCTAGTGGTTTGTCCGGGACGGTCCGGGAGACCCAGTACTTC. Protein: CASGLSGTVRETQYF.

V gene TRBV9 combines with J gene TRBJ1-2; no firm D call. Trimming cost V 4 bases and J 2 bases, with 21 bases left between them. The CDR3 runs to 17 residues. The germline V gene has CDR1 SGDLS and CDR2 YYNGEE. CDR3 amino acids: CASSHTPDGGKNYGYTF. In nucleotides, the CDR3 is TGTGCCAGCAGCCATACCCCAGACGGCGGAAAAAACTATGGCTACACCTTC.

This chain uses TRBV7-9 with TRBJ2-7; 7 bases are a match to TRBD2. After removal of 1 base from V and 4 bases from J, the junction contained 7 bases not matched to a gene. The germline CDR1 and CDR2 sequences are SEHNR and FQNEAQ (reference sequence). The CDR3 extends over 15 amino acids. In DNA, the CDR3 is TGTGCCAGCAGCTTAGGCGGGGGAGAGGGGTACGAGCAGTACTTC. Protein sequence: CASSLGGGEGYEQYF.

This chain connects TRBV7-6 to TRBJ1-1, with a tentative D call TRBD1 (5 bases). This CDR3 is built from 14 residues. Germline V CDR1 and CDR2: SGHVS, FNYEAQ. Trimming pared 5 bases from V and 6 bases from J, leaving 16 bases between. The CDR3 loop reads CASSERGRDAEAFF. Written as DNA, the CDR3 is TGTGCCAGCAGCGAACGAGGGAGGGACGCTGAAGCTTTCTTT.

The chain employs TRBV6-6 and TRBJ2-2, with 12 bases lining up with TRBD2. V shed 5 bases and J 7 bases; nucleotides not matched to a gene: 5. CDR1 and CDR2 (germline): MNHNY, SVGAGI (reference sequence). CDR3 length equals 15 residues. DNA for the CDR3: TGTGCCAGCAGTCTAGCGGGAGGGCCGGGCGGGGAGCTGTTTTTT. This sequence encodes CASSLAGGPGGELFF.

The chain employs TRBV6-5 and TRBJ1-2; 7 bases fit TRBD1. CDR3 length: 16 residues. Germline V gives CDR1 MNHEY, CDR2 SVGAGI. V shed 2 bases, J shed 4 bases, and the junction held 10 bases outside the gene matches. The CDR3 DNA reads TGTGCCAGCAGTTACCGAAACAGGGGAAGAACCTATGGCTACACCTTC. Amino acids: CASSYRNRGRTYGYTF.

CDR3 sequence (DNA): TGTGCCAGCAGCCAAGAACCCAGCGGCTATTCCCTAGGTAGCGATGAGCAGTTCTTC. Translation: CASSQEPSGYSLGSDEQFF. The J gene is TRBJ2-1, the V gene TRBV4-2; D is possibly TRBD2 (5 bases). With 0 bases removed from V and 8 bases from J, the gap between germline ends came to 26 bases. Germline V gene sequence: CDR1 LGHNA, CDR2 YNFKEQ. The CDR3 runs 19 residues.

The CDR3 nucleotides read TGTGCCAGCAGCTTAAGGACAGGGGCACAGCCTAACTATGGCTACACCTTC. This encodes CASSLRTGAQPNYGYTF. The rearrangement links TRBV7-8 to TRBJ1-2; TRBD1 matches at 9 bases. The J segment lost 0 bases and the V segment lost 2 bases, leaving 7 bases of the junction unmatched. Germline CDR1 and CDR2: SGHVS and FQNEAQ. The CDR3 loop spans 17 amino acids.

A single count supports this clone. The chain recombines TRBV7-3 with TRBJ2-5, with a possible D match to TRBD1 (5 bases). This CDR3 region has 16 residues. Germline V gene sequence: CDR1 SGHTA, CDR2 FQGTGA. With 4 bases removed from V and 2 bases from J, the gap between germline ends came to 17 bases. The CDR3 protein is CASSSLGGRDQETQYF. The CDR3 DNA is TGTGCCAGCAGCTCCCTCGGTGGCAGGGATCAAGAGACCCAGTACTTC. Combining the CDR3 with reference TRBV7-3 and TRBJ2-5 gives the whole variable domain GAGVSQTPSNKVTEKGKYVELRCDPISGHTALYWYRQSLGQGPEFLIYFQGTGAADDSGLPNDRFFAVRPEGSVSTLKIQRTERGDSAVYLCASSSLGGRDQETQYFGPGTRLLVL.

This chain connects TRBV7-2 to TRBJ2-7, with TRBD2 matching over 8 bases. The CDR3 extends over 17 amino acids. Germline V gene sequence: CDR1 SGHTA, CDR2 FQGNSA. V was clipped by 5 bases and J by 5 bases; unmatched bases: 17. The CDR3 DNA is TGTGCCAGCAGCATCCAGGGTCCAGCGGGAGAGGGGCACGAGCAGTACTTC. It yields the protein CASSIQGPAGEGHEQYF.

The chain employs TRBV5-1 and TRBJ2-7; tentative D call: TRBD2 (5 bases). Trimming removed 0 bases at V and 0 bases at J, with 10 bases between. Germline CDR1 SGHRS, CDR2 YFSETQ. The CDR3 has 15 amino acids. CDR3 loop: CASSLARGYSYEQYF. The CDR3 coding sequence is TGCGCCAGCAGCTTGGCCCGGGGATACTCCTACGAGCAGTACTTC.

J is TRBJ2-5 and V is TRBV28, with D possibly called TRBD1 or TRBD2 (5 bases each). In germline, CDR1 is MDHEN, CDR2 SYDVKM. Trimming shortened V by 5 bases and J by 4 bases, and 14 bases separated the two germline ends. The CDR3 loop spans 14 amino acids. CDR3 loop: CASSQGVEGETQYF. The CDR3 nucleotides read TGTGCCAGCAGTCAAGGGGTAGAGGGAGAGACCCAGTACTTC.

J is TRBJ2-2 and V is TRBV19, with a possible D match to TRBD2 (5 bases). V was clipped by 6 bases and J by 3 bases, with 23 bases between them. CDR3 length: 18 residues. Per the germline V gene, CDR1 is LNHDA and CDR2 is SQIVND (reference sequence). The CDR3, as DNA: TGTGCCAGTAGAAACCTCGTGCGGGCAGGCCCGGACACCGGGGAGCTGTTTTTT. Protein sequence: CASRNLVRAGPDTGELFF.

The gene calls are TRBV2 and TRBJ1-1; D may be TRBD1 (5 bases). The length of the CDR3 is 13 residues. Germline CDR1 SNHLY, CDR2 FYNNEI. Trimming removed 6 bases from V and 11 bases from J, with 19 bases in between. The CDR3 sequence: CASRGEGDFAAFF. DNA of the CDR3: TGTGCCAGCAGGGGGGAAGGGGATTTTGCGGCTTTCTTT. The full variable domain, in which reference TRBV2 and TRBJ1-1 provide the parts outside the CDR3, is EPEVTQTPSHQVTQMGQEVILRCVPISNHLYFYWYRQILGQKVEFLVSFYNNEISEKSEIFDDQFSVERPDGSNFTLKIRSTKLEDSAMYFCASRGEGDFAAFFGQGTRLTVV.

The genes are TRBV7-6 and TRBJ1-2; unclear D gene. CDR1 and CDR2 from the germline V gene are SGHVS and FNYEAQ. This CDR3 spans 15 amino acids. V lost 2 bases and J 7 bases, leaving 17 bases between the germline ends. In DNA, the CDR3 is TGTGCCAGCAGCTTAATGGGTAGCCAGATTACTGGCTACACCTTC. Amino acids: CASSLMGSQITGYTF.